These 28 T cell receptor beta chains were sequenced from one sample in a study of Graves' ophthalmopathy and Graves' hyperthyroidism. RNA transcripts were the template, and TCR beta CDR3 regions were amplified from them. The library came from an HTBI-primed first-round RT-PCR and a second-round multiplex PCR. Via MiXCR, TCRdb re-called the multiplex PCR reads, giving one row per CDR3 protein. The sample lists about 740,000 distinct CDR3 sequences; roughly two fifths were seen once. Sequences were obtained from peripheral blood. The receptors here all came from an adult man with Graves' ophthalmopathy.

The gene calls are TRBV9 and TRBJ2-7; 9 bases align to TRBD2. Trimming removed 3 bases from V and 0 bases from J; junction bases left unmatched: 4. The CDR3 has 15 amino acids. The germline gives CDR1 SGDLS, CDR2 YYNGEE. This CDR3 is CASSDSGGNSYEQYF. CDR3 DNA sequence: TGTGCCAGCAGCGATAGCGGGGGTAACTCCTACGAGCAGTACTTC.

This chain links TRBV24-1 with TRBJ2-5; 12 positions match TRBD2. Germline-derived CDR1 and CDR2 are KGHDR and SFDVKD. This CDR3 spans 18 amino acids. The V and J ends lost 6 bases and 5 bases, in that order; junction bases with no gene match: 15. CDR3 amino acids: CATSSSQATSGRFETQYF. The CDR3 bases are TGTGCCACCAGTTCTTCCCAAGCAACTAGCGGGAGGTTTGAGACCCAGTACTTC.

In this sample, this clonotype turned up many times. CDR3 in amino acids: CSVTLESLARYGYTF. CDR3 DNA: TGCAGCGTTACCCTTGAGAGCCTGGCACGCTATGGCTACACCTTC. This chain joins TRBV29-1 and TRBJ1-2; D is unclear. Germline loops: CDR1 SQVTM, CDR2 ANQGSEA. V lost 5 bases, J lost 4 bases, and 20 bases lay in between. CDR3 length: 15 amino acids.

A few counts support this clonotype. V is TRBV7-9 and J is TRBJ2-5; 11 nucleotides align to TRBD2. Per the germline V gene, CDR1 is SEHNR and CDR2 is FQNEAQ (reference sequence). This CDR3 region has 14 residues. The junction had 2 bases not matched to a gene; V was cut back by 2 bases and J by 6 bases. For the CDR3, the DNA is TGTGCCAGCAGCTTAACTAGCGGGAGCAAGACCCAGTACTTC. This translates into CASSLTSGSKTQYF.

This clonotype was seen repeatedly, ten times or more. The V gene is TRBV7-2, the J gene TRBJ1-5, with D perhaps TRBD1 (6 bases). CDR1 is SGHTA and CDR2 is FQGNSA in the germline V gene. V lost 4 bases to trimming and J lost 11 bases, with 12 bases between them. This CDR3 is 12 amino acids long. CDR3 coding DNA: TGTGCCAGCAGCTCCCAGACAGGTTCCCAGCATTTT. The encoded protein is CASSSQTGSQHF. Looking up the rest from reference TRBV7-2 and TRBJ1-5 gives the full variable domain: GAGVSQSPSNKVTEKGKDVELRCDPISGHTALYWYRQSLGQGLEFLIYFQGNSAPDKSGLPSDRFSAERTGGSVSTLTIQRTQQEDSAVYLCASSSQTGSQHFGDGTRLSIL.

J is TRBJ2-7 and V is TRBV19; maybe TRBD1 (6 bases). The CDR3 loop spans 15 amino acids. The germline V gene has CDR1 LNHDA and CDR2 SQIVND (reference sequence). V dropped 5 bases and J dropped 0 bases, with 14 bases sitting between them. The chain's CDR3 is CASSPRQGNSYEQYF. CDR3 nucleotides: TGTGCCAGTAGTCCGCGGCAGGGGAACTCCTACGAGCAGTACTTC.

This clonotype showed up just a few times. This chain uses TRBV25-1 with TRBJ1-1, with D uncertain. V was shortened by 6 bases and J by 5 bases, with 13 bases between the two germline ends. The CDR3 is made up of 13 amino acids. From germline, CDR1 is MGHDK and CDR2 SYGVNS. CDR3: CASSREVRTEAFF. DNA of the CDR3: TGTGCCAGCAGCCGGGAAGTGAGAACTGAAGCTTTCTTT. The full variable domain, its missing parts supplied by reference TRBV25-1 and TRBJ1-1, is EADIYQTPRYLVIGTGKKITLECSQTMGHDKMYWYQQDPGMELHLIHYSYGVNSTEKGDLSSESTVSRIRTEHFPLTLESARPSHTSQYLCASSREVRTEAFFGQGTRLTVV.

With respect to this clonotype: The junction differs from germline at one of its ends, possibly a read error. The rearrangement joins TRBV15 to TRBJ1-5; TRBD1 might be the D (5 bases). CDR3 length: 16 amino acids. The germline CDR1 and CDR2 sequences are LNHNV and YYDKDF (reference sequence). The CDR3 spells CATSRGLKGSNRPRHF. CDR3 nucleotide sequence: TGTGCCACCAGCAGGGGTCTTAAGGGGAGCAATCGGCCCCGGCATTTT.

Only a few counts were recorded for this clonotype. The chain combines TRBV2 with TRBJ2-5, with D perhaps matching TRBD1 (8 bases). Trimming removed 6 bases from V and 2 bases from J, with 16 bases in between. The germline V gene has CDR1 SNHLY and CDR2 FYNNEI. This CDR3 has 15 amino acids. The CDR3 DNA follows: TGTGCCAGCAGGACTGACAGGGGAGGGCAAGAGACCCAGTACTTC. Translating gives CASRTDRGGQETQYF.

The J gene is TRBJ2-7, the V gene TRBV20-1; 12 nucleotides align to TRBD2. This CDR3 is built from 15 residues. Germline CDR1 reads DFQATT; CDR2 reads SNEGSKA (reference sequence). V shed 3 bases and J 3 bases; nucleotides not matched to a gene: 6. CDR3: CSARTSGSRSYEQYF. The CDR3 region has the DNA TGCAGTGCTAGGACTAGCGGGAGTAGGAGCTACGAGCAGTACTTC.

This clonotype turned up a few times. CDR3 DNA: TGCACCTCCCCGGAGCGGCGCGTGGGGGGGGAGACCCAGTACTTC. The encoded protein is CTSPERRVGGETQYF. The chain combines TRBV20-1 with TRBJ2-5; 7 nucleotides agree with TRBD2. Germline V gene data show CDR1 as DFQATT and CDR2 as SNEGSKA (reference sequence). The CDR3 has 15 amino acids.

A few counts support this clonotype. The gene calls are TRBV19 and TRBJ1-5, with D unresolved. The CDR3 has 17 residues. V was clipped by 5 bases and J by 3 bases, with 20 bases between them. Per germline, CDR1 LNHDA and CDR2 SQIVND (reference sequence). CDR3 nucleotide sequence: TGTGCCAGTAGTGGCCAACACAGCGGCGCACTCAATCAGCCCCAGCATTTT. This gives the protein CASSGQHSGALNQPQHF.

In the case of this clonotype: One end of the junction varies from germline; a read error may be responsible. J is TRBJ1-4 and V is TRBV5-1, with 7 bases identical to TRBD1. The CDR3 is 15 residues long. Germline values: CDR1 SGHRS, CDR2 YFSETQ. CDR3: CASSLEGGAWEKLFF. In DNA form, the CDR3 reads TGTGCCAGCAGCTTGGAAGGGGGCGCGTGGGAAAAACTGTTTTTT.

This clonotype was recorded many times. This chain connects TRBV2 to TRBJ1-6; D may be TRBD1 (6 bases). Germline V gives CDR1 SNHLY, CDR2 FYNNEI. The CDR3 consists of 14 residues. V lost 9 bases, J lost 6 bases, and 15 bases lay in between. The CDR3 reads CARSSGQSNSPLHF. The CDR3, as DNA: TGTGCCAGAAGTAGCGGACAGTCTAATTCACCCCTCCACTTT.

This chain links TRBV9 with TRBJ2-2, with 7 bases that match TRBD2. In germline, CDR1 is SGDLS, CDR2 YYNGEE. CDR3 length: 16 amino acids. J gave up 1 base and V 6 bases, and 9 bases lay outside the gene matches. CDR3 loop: CASTNKTSLNTGELFF. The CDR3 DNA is TGTGCCAGCACCAACAAGACTAGCTTGAACACCGGGGAGCTGTTTTTT.

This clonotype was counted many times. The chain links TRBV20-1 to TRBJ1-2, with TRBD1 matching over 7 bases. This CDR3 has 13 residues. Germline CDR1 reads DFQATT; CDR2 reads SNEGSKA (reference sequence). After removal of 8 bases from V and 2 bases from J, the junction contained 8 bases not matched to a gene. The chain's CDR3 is CSSQPTGNYGYTF. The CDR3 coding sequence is TGCAGTTCACAACCGACAGGGAACTATGGCTACACCTTC.

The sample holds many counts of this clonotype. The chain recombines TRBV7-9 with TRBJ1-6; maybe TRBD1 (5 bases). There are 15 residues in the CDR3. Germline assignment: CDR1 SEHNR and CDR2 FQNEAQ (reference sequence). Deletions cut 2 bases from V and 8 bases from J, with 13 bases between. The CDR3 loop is CASSLQGVADSPLHF. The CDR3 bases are TGTGCCAGCAGCTTACAGGGTGTCGCGGATTCACCCCTCCACTTT.

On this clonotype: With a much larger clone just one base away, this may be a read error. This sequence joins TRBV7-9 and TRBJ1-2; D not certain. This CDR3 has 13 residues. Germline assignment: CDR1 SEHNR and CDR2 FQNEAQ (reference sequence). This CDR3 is CAGSRRENYGYTF. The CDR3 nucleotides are TGTGCCGGCAGCCGACGGGAAAACTATGGCTACACCTTC.

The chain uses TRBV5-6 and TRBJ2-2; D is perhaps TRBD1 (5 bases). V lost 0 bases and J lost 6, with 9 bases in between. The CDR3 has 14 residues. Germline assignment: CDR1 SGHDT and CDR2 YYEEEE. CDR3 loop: CASSLVGRAGELFF. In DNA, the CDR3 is TGTGCCAGCAGCTTGGTAGGCAGGGCCGGGGAGCTGTTTTTT.

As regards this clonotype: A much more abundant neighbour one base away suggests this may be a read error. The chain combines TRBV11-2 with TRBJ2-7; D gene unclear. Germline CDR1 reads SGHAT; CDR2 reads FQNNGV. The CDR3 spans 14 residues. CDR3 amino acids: CASSPMPGNYEQHF. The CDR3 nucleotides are TGTGCCAGCAGTCCTATGCCCGGTAACTACGAGCAGCACTTC.

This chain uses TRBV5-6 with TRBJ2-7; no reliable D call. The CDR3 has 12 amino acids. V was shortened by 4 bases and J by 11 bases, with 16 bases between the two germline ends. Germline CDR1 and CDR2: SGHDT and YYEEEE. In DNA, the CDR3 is TGTGCCAGCAGCGGACCGGACGGCATCAAGTACTTC. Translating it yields CASSGPDGIKYF.

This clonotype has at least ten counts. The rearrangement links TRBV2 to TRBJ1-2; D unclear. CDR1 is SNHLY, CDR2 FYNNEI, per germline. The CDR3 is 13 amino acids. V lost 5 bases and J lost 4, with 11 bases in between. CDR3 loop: CASSLADRYGYTF. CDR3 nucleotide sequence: TGTGCCAGCAGTTTGGCGGACCGCTATGGCTACACCTTC. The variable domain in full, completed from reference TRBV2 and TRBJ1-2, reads EPEVTQTPSHQVTQMGQEVILRCVPISNHLYFYWYRQILGQKVEFLVSFYNNEISEKSEIFDDQFSVERPDGSNFTLKIRSTKLEDSAMYFCASSLADRYGYTFGSGTRLTVV.

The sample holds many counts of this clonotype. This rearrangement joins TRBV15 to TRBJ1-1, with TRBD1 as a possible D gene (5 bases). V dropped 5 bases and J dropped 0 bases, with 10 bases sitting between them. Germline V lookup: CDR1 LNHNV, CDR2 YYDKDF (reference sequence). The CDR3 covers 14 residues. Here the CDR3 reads CATSGRTLNTEAFF. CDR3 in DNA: TGTGCCACCAGCGGACGGACATTGAACACTGAAGCTTTCTTT.

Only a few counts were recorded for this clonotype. The CDR3 loop reads CASKGGVGEKLFF. The CDR3 DNA follows: TGTGCCAGCAAAGGGGGCGTGGGTGAAAAACTGTTTTTT. The gene calls are TRBV27 and TRBJ1-4; TRBD1 agrees at 7 bases. Per germline, CDR1 MNHEY and CDR2 SMNVEV (reference sequence). The V and J ends lost 7 bases and 7 bases, in that order; junction bases with no gene match: 6. This CDR3 comprises 13 residues.

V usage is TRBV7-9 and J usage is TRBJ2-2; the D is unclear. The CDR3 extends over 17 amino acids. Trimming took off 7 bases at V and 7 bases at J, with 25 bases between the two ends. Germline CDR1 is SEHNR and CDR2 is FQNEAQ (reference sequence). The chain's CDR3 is CASTPLGRSEAHGELFF. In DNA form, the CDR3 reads TGTGCCAGCACCCCCCTCGGGCGGTCCGAGGCCCACGGGGAGCTGTTTTTT.

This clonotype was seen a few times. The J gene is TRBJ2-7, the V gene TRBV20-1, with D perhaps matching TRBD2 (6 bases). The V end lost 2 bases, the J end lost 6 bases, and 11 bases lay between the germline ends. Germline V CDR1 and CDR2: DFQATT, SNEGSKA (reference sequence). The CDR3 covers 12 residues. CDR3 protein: CSARYRGGEQYF. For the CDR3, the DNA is TGCAGTGCTAGATATCGGGGAGGCGAGCAGTACTTC.

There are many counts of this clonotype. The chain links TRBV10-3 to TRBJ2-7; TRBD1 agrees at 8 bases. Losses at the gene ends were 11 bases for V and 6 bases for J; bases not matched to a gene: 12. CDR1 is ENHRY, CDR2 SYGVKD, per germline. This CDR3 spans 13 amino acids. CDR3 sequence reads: CAVRTGPLVEQYF. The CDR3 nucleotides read TGTGCCGTCCGGACAGGGCCCTTGGTCGAGCAGTACTTC.

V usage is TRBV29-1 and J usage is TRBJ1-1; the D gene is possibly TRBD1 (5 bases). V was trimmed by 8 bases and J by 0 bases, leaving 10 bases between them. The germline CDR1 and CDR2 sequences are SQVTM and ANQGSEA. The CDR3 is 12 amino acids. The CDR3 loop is CSFGTVNTEAFF. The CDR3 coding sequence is TGCAGCTTTGGGACTGTGAACACTGAAGCTTTCTTT.